This T cell receptor beta chain was retrieved from a study of blood T cell repertoires in COVID-19. At the level of the study: Material from acute and convalescent COVID-19 was sourced from the United States, Italy and Spain. In each case, the material was cDNA or gDNA derived from T cells, B-cell-depleted T cells, or PBMCs.

Per the original data handling: Reference gene primer amplification in the assay estimated nucleated cell counts. Clones were read by immunoSEQ multiplex PCR, and TCRdb kept only the in-frame ones, dropping some. From that table come the V and J calls and clone size; the DNA was used to work out D and trimming. The sample shows some 150,000 clones, 76% of them seen only once. The CDR3 totals 15 residues. Unmatched junction bases numbered 2, after V lost 0 bases and J lost 5 bases. From germline, CDR1 is SGHRS and CDR2 YFSETQ. The source of this sequence is a woman older than 75 with active or convalescent COVID-19. The chain has TRBV5-1 and TRBJ2-1; 10 bases match TRBD1. Specimen: peripheral blood. The CDR3: CASSLAGTGDNEQFF. For the CDR3, the DNA is TGCGCCAGCAGCTTGGCCGGGACAGGGGACAATGAGCAGTTCTTC.